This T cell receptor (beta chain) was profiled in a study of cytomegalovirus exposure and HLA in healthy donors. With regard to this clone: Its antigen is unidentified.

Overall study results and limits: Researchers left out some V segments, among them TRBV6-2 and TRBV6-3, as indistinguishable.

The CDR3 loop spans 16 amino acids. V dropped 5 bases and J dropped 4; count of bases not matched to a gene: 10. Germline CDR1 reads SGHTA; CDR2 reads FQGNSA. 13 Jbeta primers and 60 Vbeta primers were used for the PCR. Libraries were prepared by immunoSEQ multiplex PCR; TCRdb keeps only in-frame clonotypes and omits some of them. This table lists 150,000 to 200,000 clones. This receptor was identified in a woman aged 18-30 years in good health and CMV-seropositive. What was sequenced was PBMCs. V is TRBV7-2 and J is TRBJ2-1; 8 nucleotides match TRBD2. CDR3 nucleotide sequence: TGTGCCAGCAGCCCCCAGGGGAGCGGGGGTTACAATGAGCAGTTCTTC. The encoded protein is CASSPQGSGGYNEQFF. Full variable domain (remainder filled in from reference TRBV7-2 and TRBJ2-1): GAGVSQSPSNKVTEKGKDVELRCDPISGHTALYWYRQSLGQGLEFLIYFQGNSAPDKSGLPSDRFSAERTGGSVSTLTIQRTQQEDSAVYLCASSPQGSGGYNEQFFGPGTRLTVL.